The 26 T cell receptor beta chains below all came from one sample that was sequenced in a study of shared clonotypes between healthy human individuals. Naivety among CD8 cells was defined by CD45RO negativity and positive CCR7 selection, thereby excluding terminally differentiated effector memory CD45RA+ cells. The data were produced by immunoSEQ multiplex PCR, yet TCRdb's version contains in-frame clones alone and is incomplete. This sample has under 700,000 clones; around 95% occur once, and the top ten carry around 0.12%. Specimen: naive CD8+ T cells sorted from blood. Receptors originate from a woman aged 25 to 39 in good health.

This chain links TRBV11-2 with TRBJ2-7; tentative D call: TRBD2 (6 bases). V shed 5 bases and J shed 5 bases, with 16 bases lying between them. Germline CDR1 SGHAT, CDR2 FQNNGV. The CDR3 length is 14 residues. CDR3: CASSTAVWGDEQYF. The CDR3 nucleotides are TGTGCCAGCAGCACCGCCGTGTGGGGGGACGAGCAGTACTTC.

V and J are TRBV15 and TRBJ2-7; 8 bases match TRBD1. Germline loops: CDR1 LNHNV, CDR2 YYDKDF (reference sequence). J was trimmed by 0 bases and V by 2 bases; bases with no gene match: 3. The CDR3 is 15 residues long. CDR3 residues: CATSRLQGGSYEQYF. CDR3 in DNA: TGTGCCACCAGCAGACTACAGGGGGGCTCCTACGAGCAGTACTTC.

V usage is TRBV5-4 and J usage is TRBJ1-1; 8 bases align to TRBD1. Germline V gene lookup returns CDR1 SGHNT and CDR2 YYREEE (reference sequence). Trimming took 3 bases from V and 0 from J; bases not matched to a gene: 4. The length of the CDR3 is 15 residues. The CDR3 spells CASSWQGAVNTEAFF. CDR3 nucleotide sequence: TGTGCCAGCAGCTGGCAGGGGGCCGTGAACACTGAAGCTTTCTTT.

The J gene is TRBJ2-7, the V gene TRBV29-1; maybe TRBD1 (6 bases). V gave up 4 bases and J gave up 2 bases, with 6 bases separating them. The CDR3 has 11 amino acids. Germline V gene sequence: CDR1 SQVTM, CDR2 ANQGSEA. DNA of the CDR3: TGCAGCGTTGCAGGGGCCTACGAGCAGTACTTC. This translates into CSVAGAYEQYF.

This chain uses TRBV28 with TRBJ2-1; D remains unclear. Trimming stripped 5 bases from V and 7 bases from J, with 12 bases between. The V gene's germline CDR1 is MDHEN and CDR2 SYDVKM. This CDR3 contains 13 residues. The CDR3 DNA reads TGTGCCAGCAGTCAAAAAAGTAAGAATGAGCAGTTCTTC. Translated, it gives CASSQKSKNEQFF.

CDR3 in amino acids: CASSPPGLTDTQYF. CDR3 nucleotide sequence: TGTGCCAGTAGTCCACCGGGTCTCACAGATACGCAGTATTTT. The chain joins TRBV19 to TRBJ2-3; no reliable D call. The CDR3 loop spans 14 amino acids. Looked up from germline, CDR1 is LNHDA and CDR2 is SQIVND (reference sequence). V was cut by 5 bases and J by 2 bases, with 11 bases left in between.

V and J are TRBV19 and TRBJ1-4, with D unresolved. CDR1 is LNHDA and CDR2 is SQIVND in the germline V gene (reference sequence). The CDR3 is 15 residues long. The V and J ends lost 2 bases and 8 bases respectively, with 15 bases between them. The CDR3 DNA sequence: TGTGCCAGTAGTATATTCCGGGGAGAGGGAGAAAAACTGTTTTTT. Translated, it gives CASSIFRGEGEKLFF.

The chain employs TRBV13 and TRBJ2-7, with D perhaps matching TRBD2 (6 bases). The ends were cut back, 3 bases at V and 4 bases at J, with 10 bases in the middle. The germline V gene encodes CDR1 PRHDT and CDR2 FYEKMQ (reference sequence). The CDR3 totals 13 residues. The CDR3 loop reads CASSFSGGYEQYF. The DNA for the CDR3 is TGTGCCAGCAGCTTCTCCGGGGGATACGAGCAGTACTTC.

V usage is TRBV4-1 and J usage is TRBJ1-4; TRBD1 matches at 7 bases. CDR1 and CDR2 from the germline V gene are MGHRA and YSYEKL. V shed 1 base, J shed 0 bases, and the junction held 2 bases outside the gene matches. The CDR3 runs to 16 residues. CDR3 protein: CASSQAQGATNEKLFF. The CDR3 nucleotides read TGCGCCAGCAGCCAAGCCCAGGGGGCAACTAATGAAAAACTGTTTTTT.

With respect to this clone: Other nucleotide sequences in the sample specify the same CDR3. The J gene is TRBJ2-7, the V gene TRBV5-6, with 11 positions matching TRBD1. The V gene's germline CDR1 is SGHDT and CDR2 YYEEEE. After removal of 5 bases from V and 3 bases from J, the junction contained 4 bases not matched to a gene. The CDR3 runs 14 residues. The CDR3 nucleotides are TGTGCCAGCAGTTGGGGGACAGGGGGCTACGAGCAGTACTTC. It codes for CASSWGTGGYEQYF.

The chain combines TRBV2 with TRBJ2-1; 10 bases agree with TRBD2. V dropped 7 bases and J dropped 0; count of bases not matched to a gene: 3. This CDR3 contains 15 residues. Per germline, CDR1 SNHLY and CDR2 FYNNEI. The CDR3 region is CASIQREGSYNEQFF. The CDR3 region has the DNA TGTGCCAGCATCCAGCGGGAGGGCTCCTACAATGAGCAGTTCTTC.

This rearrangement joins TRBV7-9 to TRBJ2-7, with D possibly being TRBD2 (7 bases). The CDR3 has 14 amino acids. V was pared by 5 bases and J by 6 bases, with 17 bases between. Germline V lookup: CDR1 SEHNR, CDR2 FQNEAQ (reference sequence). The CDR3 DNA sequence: TGTGCCAGCAGCCTGGGCGGGGGACAATCCGAGCAGTACTTC. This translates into CASSLGGGQSEQYF.

The CDR3 region is CASSWGDRETYEQYF. The CDR3 DNA reads TGTGCCAGCAGCTGGGGGGACAGGGAAACCTACGAGCAGTACTTC. The rearrangement uses TRBV5-4 and TRBJ2-7; 9 bases are shared with TRBD1. V lost 3 bases and J lost 2; bases outside the gene matches: 6. CDR1 and CDR2 (germline): SGHNT, YYREEE (reference sequence). The CDR3 is 15 amino acids.

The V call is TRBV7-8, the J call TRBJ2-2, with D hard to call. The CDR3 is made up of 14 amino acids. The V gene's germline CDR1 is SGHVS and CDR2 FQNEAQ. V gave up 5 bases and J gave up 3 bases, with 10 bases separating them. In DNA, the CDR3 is TGTGCCAGCAGCGAAAGGGTCCACACCGGGGAGCTGTTTTTT. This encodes CASSERVHTGELFF. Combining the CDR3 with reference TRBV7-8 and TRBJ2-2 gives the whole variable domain GAGVSQSPRYKVAKRGQDVALRCDPISGHVSLFWYQQALGQGPEFLTYFQNEAQLDKSGLPSDRFFAERPEGSVSTLKIQRTQQEDSAVYLCASSERVHTGELFFGEGSRLTVL.

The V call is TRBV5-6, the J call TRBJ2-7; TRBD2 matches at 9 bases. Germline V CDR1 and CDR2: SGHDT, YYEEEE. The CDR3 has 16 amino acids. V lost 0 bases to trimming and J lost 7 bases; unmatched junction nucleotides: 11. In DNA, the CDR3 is TGTGCCAGCAGCTTGGCCAGTCAGCTAGCGGGGCAGGAGCAGTACTTC. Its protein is CASSLASQLAGQEQYF.

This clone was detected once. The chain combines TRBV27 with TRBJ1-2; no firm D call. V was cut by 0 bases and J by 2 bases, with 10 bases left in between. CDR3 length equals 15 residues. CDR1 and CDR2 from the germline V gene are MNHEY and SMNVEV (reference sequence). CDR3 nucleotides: TGTGCCAGCAGTTTATCGGGTTCGGGAAACTATGGCTACACCTTC. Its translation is CASSLSGSGNYGYTF.

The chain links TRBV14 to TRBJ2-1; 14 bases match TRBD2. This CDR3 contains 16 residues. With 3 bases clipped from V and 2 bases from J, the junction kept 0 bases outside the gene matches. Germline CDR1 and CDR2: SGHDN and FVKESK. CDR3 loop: CASSQGLAGAYNEQFF. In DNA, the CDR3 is TGTGCCAGCAGCCAGGGACTAGCGGGAGCCTACAATGAGCAGTTCTTC.

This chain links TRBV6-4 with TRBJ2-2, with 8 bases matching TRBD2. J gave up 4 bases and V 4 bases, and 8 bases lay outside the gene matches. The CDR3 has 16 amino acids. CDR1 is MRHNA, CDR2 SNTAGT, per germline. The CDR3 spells CASSASGLGSTGELFF. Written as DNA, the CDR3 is TGTGCCAGCAGTGCTAGCGGGCTAGGGAGCACCGGGGAGCTGTTTTTT.

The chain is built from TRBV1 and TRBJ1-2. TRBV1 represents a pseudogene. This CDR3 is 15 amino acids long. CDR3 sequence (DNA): TGCACCAGCAGCCAACACACAGGGAGGGCTGATGGCTACACCTTC. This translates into CTSSQHTGRADGYTF.

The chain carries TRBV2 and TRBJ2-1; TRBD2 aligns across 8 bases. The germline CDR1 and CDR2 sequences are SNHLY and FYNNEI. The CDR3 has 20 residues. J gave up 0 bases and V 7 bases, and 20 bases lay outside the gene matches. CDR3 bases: TGTGCCAGCACCTATAGGACTAGCCGAATGCCCGCGAGCTCCTACAATGAGCAGTTCTTC. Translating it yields CASTYRTSRMPASSYNEQFF.

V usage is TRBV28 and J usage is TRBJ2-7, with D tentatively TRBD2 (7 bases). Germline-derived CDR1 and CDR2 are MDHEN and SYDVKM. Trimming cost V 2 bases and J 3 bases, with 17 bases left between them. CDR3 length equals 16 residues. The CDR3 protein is CASSLGSGGRIYEQYF. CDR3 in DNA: TGTGCCAGCAGTTTAGGTTCCGGGGGGCGCATCTACGAGCAGTACTTC.

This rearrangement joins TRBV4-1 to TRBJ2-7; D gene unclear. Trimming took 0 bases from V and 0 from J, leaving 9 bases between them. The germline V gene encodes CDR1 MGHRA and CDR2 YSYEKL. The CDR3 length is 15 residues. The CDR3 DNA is TGCGCCAGCAGCCAAGATAGGACCGCCTCCTACGAGCAGTACTTC. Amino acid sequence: CASSQDRTASYEQYF.

The CDR3 sequence: CASSPAEGASYEQYF. The CDR3 DNA reads TGTGCCAGCAGCCCCGCGGAGGGGGCTAGTTACGAGCAGTACTTC. The chain couples TRBV7-6 to TRBJ2-7; maybe TRBD1 (7 bases). Germline CDR1 reads SGHVS; CDR2 reads FNYEAQ. The V and J ends lost 5 bases and 4 bases respectively, with 18 bases between them. This CDR3 has 15 amino acids.

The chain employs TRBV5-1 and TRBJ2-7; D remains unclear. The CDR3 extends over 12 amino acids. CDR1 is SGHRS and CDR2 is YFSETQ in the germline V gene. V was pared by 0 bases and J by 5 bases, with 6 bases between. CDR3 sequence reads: CASSLGANEQYF. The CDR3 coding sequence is TGCGCCAGCAGCTTGGGAGCGAACGAGCAGTACTTC.

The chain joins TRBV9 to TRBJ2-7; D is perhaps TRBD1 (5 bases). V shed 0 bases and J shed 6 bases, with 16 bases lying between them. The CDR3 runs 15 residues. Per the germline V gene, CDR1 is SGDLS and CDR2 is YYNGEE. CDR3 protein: CASSVEPRVGGEQYF. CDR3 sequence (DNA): TGTGCCAGCAGCGTAGAGCCCAGGGTGGGCGGCGAGCAGTACTTC.

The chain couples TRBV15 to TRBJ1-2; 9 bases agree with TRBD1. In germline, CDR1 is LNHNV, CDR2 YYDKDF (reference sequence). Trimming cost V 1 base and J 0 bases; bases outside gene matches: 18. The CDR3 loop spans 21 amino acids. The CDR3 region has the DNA TGTGCCACCAGCAGAGTCCAGGATTCTTCCCGGGACAGGGATACTAACTATGGCTACACCTTC. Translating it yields CATSRVQDSSRDRDTNYGYTF.